The 23 T cell receptor beta chains reported below all come from one sample, sequenced in a study of CD8 T cells in Susac syndrome. A quantity of about 0.5 to 1 ug RNA underwent reverse transcription using random hexamers. TCRdb reanalysed the immunoSEQ multiplex PCR reads using MiXCR and keeps one entry per CDR3 protein. The table includes approximately 270,000 distinct CDR3 sequences, roughly 95% detected once. Material for sequencing was CD4+ T cells from PBMCs. The receptors were gathered from a human donor with multiple sclerosis.

This chain joins TRBV18 and TRBJ1-1, with TRBD1 identical over 7 bases. With 4 bases clipped from V and 0 bases from J, the junction kept 11 bases outside the gene matches. This CDR3 is built from 17 residues. From germline, CDR1 is KGHSH and CDR2 LQKENI. CDR3 sequence (DNA): TGTGCCAGCTCACAAATTAGGACAGGCGATATGAACACTGAAGCTTTCTTT. The encoded protein is CASSQIRTGDMNTEAFF.

This chain connects TRBV20-1 to TRBJ1-1; D not certain. From germline, CDR1 is DFQATT and CDR2 SNEGSKA (reference sequence). The CDR3 has 13 amino acids. The V end lost 0 bases, the J end lost 0 bases, and 5 bases lay between the germline ends. CDR3 coding DNA: TGCAGTGCTAGAGATCCCTTGAACACTGAAGCTTTCTTT. Translation: CSARDPLNTEAFF.

The rearrangement uses TRBV2 and TRBJ1-4; D not resolved. Germline loops: CDR1 SNHLY, CDR2 FYNNEI. V was cut by 5 bases and J by 0 bases, with 7 bases left in between. The CDR3 is 14 residues long. CDR3: CASSLTPTNEKLFF. The CDR3 nucleotides are TGTGCCAGCAGTTTGACCCCAACTAATGAAAAACTGTTTTTT.

The chain recombines TRBV12-3 or TRBV12-4 with TRBJ2-1; unclear D gene. Trimming removed 7 bases at V and 6 bases at J, with 13 bases between. The CDR3 has 13 amino acids. In DNA form, the CDR3 reads TGTGCCAGCAACCCCGTACCCACCAATGAGCAGTTCTTC. It codes for CASNPVPTNEQFF.

The chain recombines TRBV28 with TRBJ2-7, with 7 bases aligning to TRBD1. Germline CDR1 reads MDHEN; CDR2 reads SYDVKM. The trim removed 2 bases at V and 4 bases at J, leaving 2 bases unmatched. The CDR3 loop spans 13 amino acids. CDR3 sequence (DNA): TGTGCCAGCAGTTTACTGGACAGGTACGAGCAGTACTTC. It specifies CASSLLDRYEQYF.

The chain recombines TRBV6-6 with TRBJ2-3; tentative D call: TRBD2 (5 bases). From germline, CDR1 is MNHNY and CDR2 SVGAGI (reference sequence). The CDR3 is 12 amino acids. The ends were cut back, 8 bases at V and 2 bases at J, with 8 bases in the middle. The CDR3 loop is CASRLHTDTQYF. The DNA of the CDR3 is TGTGCCAGCCGACTACACACAGATACGCAGTATTTT.

The chain has TRBV9 and TRBJ1-3; tentative D call: TRBD1 (5 bases). There are 15 residues in the CDR3. The V gene lost 3 bases and the J gene lost 10 bases, with 20 bases spanning the gap. CDR1 SGDLS and CDR2 YYNGEE come from the germline V gene. The CDR3 region is CASSAQGLGAGTIYF. In DNA, the CDR3 is TGTGCCAGCAGCGCCCAGGGCTTGGGCGCCGGGACCATATATTTT.

This chain's CDR3 is CAISGGQGKYIYEQYV. CDR3 nucleotide sequence: TGTGCCATCAGTGGGGGACAGGGGAAATACATCTACGAGCAGTACGTC. J is TRBJ2-7 and V is TRBV10-3, with 10 bases that match TRBD1. Germline CDR1 reads ENHRY; CDR2 reads SYGVKD. The CDR3 totals 16 residues. Trimming at V came to 4 bases and at J to 3 bases, leaving 9 bases not matched to a gene.

The CDR3 spells CSVAGTVNTGELFF. The CDR3 DNA reads TGCAGCGTTGCGGGGACAGTGAACACCGGGGAGCTGTTTTTT. This sequence joins TRBV29-1 and TRBJ2-2; 7 positions agree with TRBD1. The junction had 3 bases not matched to a gene; V was cut back by 4 bases and J by 1 base. The CDR3 runs 14 residues. Germline-derived CDR1 and CDR2 are SQVTM and ANQGSEA.

V and J are TRBV3-1 and TRBJ2-2; D tentatively reads TRBD1 or TRBD2 (6 bases each). Trimming took off 0 bases at V and 3 bases at J, with 14 bases between the two ends. This CDR3 has 17 residues. Germline-derived CDR1 and CDR2 are LGHDT and YNNKEL (reference sequence). CDR3 protein: CASSQDWGAGDTGELFF. The CDR3, as DNA: TGTGCCAGCAGCCAAGATTGGGGGGCAGGGGACACCGGGGAGCTGTTTTTT.

The rearrangement joins TRBV15 to TRBJ1-5; 7 nucleotides line up with TRBD1. Trimming took 5 bases from V and 3 from J; bases not matched to a gene: 10. CDR1 is LNHNV and CDR2 is YYDKDF in the germline V gene (reference sequence). This CDR3 spans 16 amino acids. The CDR3 spells CATSETRGVDNQPQHF. Here the CDR3 DNA reads TGTGCCACCAGCGAGACCAGGGGGGTCGACAATCAGCCCCAGCATTTT.

The rearrangement joins TRBV20-1 to TRBJ2-4; D gene uncertain. From germline, CDR1 is DFQATT and CDR2 SNEGSKA (reference sequence). V was trimmed by 5 bases and J by 6 bases, leaving 11 bases between them. The CDR3 spans 12 residues. The CDR3 coding sequence is TGCAGTGCTTACACAGACCTAAACATTCAGTACTTC. Protein sequence: CSAYTDLNIQYF.

The chain carries TRBV20-1 and TRBJ2-7; TRBD2 aligns across 10 bases. The CDR3 runs to 13 residues. With V trimmed by 6 bases and J by 2 bases, 4 bases remained unmatched. CDR1 is DFQATT, CDR2 SNEGSKA, per germline (reference sequence). The CDR3 DNA reads TGCAGTGCGAGAAGCGGGGGGGCCTACGAGCAGTACTTC. It yields the protein CSARSGGAYEQYF.

This clonotype was observed a handful of times. The chain is built from TRBV7-2 and TRBJ2-7; tentatively, D is TRBD2 (6 bases). This CDR3 spans 12 amino acids. Germline CDR1 SGHTA, CDR2 FQGNSA. V was pared by 5 bases and J by 3 bases, with 8 bases between. In nucleotides, the CDR3 is TGTGCCAGCAGCCAGGACTACTACGAGCAGTACTTC. It encodes CASSQDYYEQYF.

The table lists this clonotype with a few counts. V gene TRBV7-9 combines with J gene TRBJ2-3, with D hard to call. V was shortened by 0 bases and J by 0 bases, with 4 bases between the two germline ends. The CDR3 loop spans 14 amino acids. Looked up from germline, CDR1 is SEHNR and CDR2 is FQNEAQ (reference sequence). The CDR3 DNA follows: TGTGCCAGCAGCTTAGCCCATAGCACAGATACGCAGTATTTT. It yields the protein CASSLAHSTDTQYF.

The genes are TRBV7-9 and TRBJ1-1; D may be TRBD1 (5 bases). The CDR3 runs to 14 residues. From germline, CDR1 is SEHNR and CDR2 FQNEAQ (reference sequence). The V end was cut by 5 bases, the J end by 2 bases, with 12 bases between. The CDR3 nucleotides are TGTGCCAGCAGCCCCGGGGACGGCAACACTGAAGCTTTCTTT. This gives the protein CASSPGDGNTEAFF.

V usage is TRBV9 and J usage is TRBJ2-3; tentatively, D is TRBD1 (5 bases). Germline CDR1 is SGDLS and CDR2 is YYNGEE. Trimming took off 3 bases at V and 1 base at J, with 15 bases between the two ends. This CDR3 is built from 16 residues. For the CDR3, the DNA is TGTGCCAGCAGCGGATCCGGAGACAGACGCACAGATACGCAGTATTTT. This gives the protein CASSGSGDRRTDTQYF.

This chain uses TRBV5-4 with TRBJ2-1; possibly TRBD1 or TRBD2 for D (5 bases each). The ends were cut back, 4 bases at V and 10 bases at J, with 15 bases in the middle. Germline loops: CDR1 SGHNT, CDR2 YYREEE (reference sequence). CDR3 size: 13 residues. The CDR3 region is CASSTTGPGEQFF. CDR3 nucleotide sequence: TGTGCCAGCAGCACAACGGGGCCAGGGGAGCAGTTCTTC.

The rearrangement joins TRBV6-1 to TRBJ2-1; D gene ambiguous. The CDR3 runs 13 residues. CDR1 is MNHNS, CDR2 SASEGT, per germline. The V gene lost 1 base and the J gene lost 5 bases, with 6 bases spanning the gap. The CDR3 sequence is CASSEVPHNEQFF. CDR3 nucleotides: TGTGCCAGCAGTGAAGTCCCTCACAATGAGCAGTTCTTC.

The chain uses TRBV9 and TRBJ2-7; tentatively, D is TRBD2 (8 bases). The CDR3 extends over 19 amino acids. V was trimmed by 4 bases and J by 2 bases, leaving 28 bases between them. CDR1 SGDLS and CDR2 YYNGEE come from the germline V gene. CDR3 residues: CASSTGVGMAGGAAYEQYF. CDR3 nucleotide sequence: TGTGCCAGCAGCACAGGGGTGGGGATGGCCGGGGGGGCCGCCTACGAGCAGTACTTC.

This clonotype was counted a single time. The genes are TRBV3-1 and TRBJ1-1; maybe TRBD1 (6 bases). Germline values: CDR1 LGHDT, CDR2 YNNKEL (reference sequence). This CDR3 spans 17 amino acids. Trimming took off 4 bases at V and 0 bases at J, with 18 bases between the two ends. The CDR3: CASSLTGGPGMNTEAFF. As DNA, the CDR3 is TGTGCCAGCAGCCTTACGGGGGGGCCAGGCATGAACACTGAAGCTTTCTTT.

CDR3 in amino acids: CASRTRQVEKLFF. In DNA, the CDR3 is TGTGCCAGTCGGACCCGACAGGTTGAAAAACTGTTTTTT. The J gene is TRBJ1-4, the V gene TRBV19; TRBD1 is a possible D gene (6 bases). CDR1 and CDR2 from the germline V gene are LNHDA and SQIVND (reference sequence). The CDR3 contains 13 residues. V lost 8 bases, J lost 7 bases, and 14 bases lay in between.

V gene TRBV29-1 combines with J gene TRBJ2-2; TRBD2 matches at 11 bases. The germline CDR1 and CDR2 sequences are SQVTM and ANQGSEA. CDR3 length equals 16 residues. The junction had 10 bases not matched to a gene; V was cut back by 7 bases and J by 3 bases. CDR3 in amino acids: CSAGIGTSGYTGELFF. The CDR3 bases are TGCAGCGCCGGAATAGGGACTAGCGGATACACCGGGGAGCTGTTTTTT.